This TCR beta chain emerged from a study of T cell changes during pregnancy in multiple sclerosis. This clone was counted only a few times. Using immunoSEQ multiplex PCR, the repertoire was profiled, and TCRdb retains in-frame clones only, with some absent. The repertoire has 40,000 to 45,000 clones, 80% to 90% of them found once; the top ten carry more than 0.6%. Source: CD4+ T cells from peripheral blood mononuclear cells, taken in the first trimester of pregnancy. The sequence came from a female donor with multiple sclerosis, enrolled in a pregnancy study.

The CDR3 DNA sequence: TGCGCCAGCAGCTTGGGGAGGGGGCAAGATGAAAAACTGTTTTTT. Residues: CASSLGRGQDEKLFF. This chain links TRBV5-1 with TRBJ1-4; 7 bases fit TRBD1. The ends lost 0 bases at V and 6 bases at J; junction bases unmatched: 5. CDR1 and CDR2 from the germline V gene are SGHRS and YFSETQ. The CDR3 consists of 15 residues.